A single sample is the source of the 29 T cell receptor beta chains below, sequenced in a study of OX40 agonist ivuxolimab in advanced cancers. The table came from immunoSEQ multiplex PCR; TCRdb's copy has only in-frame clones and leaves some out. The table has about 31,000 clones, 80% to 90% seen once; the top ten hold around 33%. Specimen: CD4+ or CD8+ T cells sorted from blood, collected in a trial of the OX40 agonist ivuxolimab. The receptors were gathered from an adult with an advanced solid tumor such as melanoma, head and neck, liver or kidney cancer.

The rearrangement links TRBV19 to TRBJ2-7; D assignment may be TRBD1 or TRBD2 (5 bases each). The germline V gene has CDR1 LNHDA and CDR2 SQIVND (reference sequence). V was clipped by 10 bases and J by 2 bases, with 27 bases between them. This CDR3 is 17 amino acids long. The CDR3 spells CATNYSPSGAGTYEQYF. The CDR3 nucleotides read TGTGCCACCAACTACTCCCCATCCGGGGCTGGGACCTACGAGCAGTACTTC.

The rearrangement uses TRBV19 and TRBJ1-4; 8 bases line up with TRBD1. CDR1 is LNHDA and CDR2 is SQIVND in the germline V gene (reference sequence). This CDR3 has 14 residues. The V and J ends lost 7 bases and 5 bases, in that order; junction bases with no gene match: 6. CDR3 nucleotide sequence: TGTGCCAGTACTAGACAGGGGCTGAATGAAAAACTGTTTTTT. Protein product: CASTRQGLNEKLFF.

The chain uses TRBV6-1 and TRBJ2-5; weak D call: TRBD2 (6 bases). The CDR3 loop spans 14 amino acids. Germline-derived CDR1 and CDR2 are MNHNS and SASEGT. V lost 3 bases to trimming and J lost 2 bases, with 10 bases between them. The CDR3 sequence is CASSDWGLQETQYF. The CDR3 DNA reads TGTGCCAGCAGTGATTGGGGACTTCAAGAGACCCAGTACTTC.

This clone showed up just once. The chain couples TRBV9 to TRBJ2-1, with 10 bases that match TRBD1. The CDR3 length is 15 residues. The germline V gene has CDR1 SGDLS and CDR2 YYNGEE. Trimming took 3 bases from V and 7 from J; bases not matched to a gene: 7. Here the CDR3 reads CASSGRQGANNEQFF. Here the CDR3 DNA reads TGTGCCAGCAGCGGGCGACAGGGGGCAAATAATGAGCAGTTCTTC.

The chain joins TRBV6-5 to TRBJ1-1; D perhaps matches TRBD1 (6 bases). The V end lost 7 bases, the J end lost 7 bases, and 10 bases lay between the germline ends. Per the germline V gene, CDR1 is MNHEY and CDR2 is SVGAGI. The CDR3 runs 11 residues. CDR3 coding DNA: TGTGCCAGCACTAGACAGGTTGAAGCTTTCTTT. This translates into CASTRQVEAFF.

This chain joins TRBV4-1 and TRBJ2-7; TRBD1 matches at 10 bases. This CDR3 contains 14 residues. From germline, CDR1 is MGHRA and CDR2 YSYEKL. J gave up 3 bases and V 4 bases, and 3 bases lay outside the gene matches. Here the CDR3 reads CASSRGQGNYEQYF. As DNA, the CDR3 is TGCGCCAGCAGCCGGGGACAGGGGAACTACGAGCAGTACTTC.

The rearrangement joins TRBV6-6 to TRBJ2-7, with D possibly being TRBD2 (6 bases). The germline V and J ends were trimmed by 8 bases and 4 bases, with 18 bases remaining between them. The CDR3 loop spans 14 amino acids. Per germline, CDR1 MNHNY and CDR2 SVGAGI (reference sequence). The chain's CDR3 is CASRSGTRMYEQYF. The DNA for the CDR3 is TGTGCCAGCCGATCCGGGACTCGGATGTACGAGCAGTACTTC.

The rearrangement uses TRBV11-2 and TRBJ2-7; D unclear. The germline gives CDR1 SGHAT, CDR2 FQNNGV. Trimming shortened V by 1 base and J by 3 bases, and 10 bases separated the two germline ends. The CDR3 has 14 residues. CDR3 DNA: TGTGCCAGCAGCTTAGCAAGTCTGGGCTACGAGCAGTACTTC. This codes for CASSLASLGYEQYF.

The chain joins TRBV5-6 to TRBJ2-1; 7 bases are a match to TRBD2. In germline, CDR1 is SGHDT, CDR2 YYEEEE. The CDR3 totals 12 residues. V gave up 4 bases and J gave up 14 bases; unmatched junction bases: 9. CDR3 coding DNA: TGTGCCAGCAGCCCCGGGGGGAAGGTCGAGTTCTTC. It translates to CASSPGGKVEFF.

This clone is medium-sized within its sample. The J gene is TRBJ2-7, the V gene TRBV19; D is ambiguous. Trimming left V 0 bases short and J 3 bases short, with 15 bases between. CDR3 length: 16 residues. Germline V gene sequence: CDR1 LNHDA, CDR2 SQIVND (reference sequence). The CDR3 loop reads CASSIEGFRPYYEQYF. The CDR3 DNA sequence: TGTGCCAGTAGTATAGAAGGTTTCAGGCCGTACTACGAGCAGTACTTC.

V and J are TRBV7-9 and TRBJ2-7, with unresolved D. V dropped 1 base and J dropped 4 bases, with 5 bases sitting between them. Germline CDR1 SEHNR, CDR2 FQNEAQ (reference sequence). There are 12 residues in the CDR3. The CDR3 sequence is CASSLDPYEQYF. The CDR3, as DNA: TGTGCCAGCAGCTTAGACCCTTACGAGCAGTACTTC.

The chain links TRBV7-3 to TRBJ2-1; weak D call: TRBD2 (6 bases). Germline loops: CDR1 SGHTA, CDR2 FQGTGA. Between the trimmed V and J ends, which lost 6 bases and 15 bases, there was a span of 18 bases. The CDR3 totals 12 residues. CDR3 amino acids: CASRGWRESLFF. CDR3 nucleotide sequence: TGTGCCAGCAGAGGTTGGAGGGAGTCCCTGTTCTTC.

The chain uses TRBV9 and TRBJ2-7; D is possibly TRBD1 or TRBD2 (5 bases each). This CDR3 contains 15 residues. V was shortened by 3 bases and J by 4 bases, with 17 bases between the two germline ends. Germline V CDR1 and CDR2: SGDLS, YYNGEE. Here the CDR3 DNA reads TGTGCCAGCAGCGCGGGACCGTCCTCCCAATACGAGCAGTACTTC. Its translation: CASSAGPSSQYEQYF.

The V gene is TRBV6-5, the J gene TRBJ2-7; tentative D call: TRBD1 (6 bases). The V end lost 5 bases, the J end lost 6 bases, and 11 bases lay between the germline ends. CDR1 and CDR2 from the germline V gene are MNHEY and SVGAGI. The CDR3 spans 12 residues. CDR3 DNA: TGTGCCAGCAGTGGGGGCCCAGTCGAGCAGTACTTC. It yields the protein CASSGGPVEQYF.

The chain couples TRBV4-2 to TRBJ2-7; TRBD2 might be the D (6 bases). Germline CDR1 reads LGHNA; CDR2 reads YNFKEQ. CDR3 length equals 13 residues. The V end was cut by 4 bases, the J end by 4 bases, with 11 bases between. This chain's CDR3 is CASSLYGGYEQYF. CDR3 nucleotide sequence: TGTGCCAGCAGCCTCTACGGGGGTTACGAGCAGTACTTC.

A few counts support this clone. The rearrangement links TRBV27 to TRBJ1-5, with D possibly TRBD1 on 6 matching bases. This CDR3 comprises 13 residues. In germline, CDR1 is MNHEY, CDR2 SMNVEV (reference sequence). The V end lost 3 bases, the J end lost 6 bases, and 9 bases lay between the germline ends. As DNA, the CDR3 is TGTGCCAGCAGTTTCCAGGGGTCTCAGCCCCAGCATTTT. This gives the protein CASSFQGSQPQHF.

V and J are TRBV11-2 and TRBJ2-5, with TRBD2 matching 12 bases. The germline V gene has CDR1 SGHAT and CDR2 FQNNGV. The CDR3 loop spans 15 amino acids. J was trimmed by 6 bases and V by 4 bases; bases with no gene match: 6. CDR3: CASSWWGLAGQTQYF. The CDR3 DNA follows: TGTGCCAGCAGCTGGTGGGGACTAGCGGGTCAGACCCAGTACTTC.

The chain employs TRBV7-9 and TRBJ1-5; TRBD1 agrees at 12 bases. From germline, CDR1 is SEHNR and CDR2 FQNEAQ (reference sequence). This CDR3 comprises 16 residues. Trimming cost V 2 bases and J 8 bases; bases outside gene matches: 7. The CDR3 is CASSLIGTGGHEPQHF. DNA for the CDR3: TGTGCCAGCAGCTTAATTGGGACAGGGGGCCACGAGCCCCAGCATTTT.

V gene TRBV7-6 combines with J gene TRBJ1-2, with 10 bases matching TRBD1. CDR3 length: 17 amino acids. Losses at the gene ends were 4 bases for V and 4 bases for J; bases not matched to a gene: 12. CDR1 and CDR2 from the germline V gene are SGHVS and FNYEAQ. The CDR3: CASSSPGGTGVTYGYTF. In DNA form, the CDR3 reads TGTGCCAGCAGCTCGCCGGGAGGGACAGGGGTAACCTATGGCTACACCTTC.

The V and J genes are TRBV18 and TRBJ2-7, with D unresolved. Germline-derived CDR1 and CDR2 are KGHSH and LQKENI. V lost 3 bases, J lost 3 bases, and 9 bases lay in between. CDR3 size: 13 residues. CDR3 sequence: CASSPSTSYEQYF. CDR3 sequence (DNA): TGTGCCAGCTCACCCTCGACAAGCTACGAGCAGTACTTC.

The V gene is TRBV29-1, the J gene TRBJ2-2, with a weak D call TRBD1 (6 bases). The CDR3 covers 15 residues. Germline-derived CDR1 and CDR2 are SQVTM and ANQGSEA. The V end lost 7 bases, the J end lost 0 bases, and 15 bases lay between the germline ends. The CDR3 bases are TGCAGCGGGATCTTACAGGGTGCGAACACCGGGGAGCTGTTTTTT. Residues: CSGILQGANTGELFF.

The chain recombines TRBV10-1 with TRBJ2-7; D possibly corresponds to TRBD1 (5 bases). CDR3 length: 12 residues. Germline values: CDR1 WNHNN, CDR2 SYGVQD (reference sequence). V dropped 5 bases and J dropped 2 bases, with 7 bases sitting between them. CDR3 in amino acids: CASSIQAYEQYF. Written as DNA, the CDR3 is TGCGCCAGCAGTATACAGGCCTACGAGCAGTACTTC.

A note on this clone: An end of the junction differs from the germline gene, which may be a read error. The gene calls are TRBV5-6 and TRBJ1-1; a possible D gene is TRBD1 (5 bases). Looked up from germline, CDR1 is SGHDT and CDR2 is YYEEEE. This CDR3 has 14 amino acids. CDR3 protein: CASSLGRSWWGTFF. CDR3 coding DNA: TGTGCCAGCAGTTTGGGCCGGAGTTGGTGGGGGACTTTCTTT.

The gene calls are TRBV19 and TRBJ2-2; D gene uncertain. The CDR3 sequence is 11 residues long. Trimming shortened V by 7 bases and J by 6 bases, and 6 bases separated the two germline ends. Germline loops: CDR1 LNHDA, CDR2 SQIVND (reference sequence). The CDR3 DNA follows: TGTGCCAGTACGTCCTCCGGGGAGCTGTTTTTT. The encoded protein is CASTSSGELFF.

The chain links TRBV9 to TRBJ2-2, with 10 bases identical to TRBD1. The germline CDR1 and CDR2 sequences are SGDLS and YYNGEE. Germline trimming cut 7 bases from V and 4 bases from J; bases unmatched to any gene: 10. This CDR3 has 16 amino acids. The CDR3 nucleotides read TGTGCCAGCGGACTCACCGGGACAGGGGCCACCGGGGAGCTGTTTTTT. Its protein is CASGLTGTGATGELFF.

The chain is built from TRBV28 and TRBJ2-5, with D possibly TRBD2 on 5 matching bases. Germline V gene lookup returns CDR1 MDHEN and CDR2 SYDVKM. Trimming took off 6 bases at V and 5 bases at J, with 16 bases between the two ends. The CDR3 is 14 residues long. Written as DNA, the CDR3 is TGTGCCAGCAGCACAATTCGGGGTCGCGAGACCCAGTACTTC. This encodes CASSTIRGRETQYF.

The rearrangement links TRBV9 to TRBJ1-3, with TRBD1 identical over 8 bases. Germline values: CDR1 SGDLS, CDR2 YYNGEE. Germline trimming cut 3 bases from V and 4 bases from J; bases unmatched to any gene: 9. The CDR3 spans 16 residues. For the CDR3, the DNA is TGTGCCAGCAGCGGAGAAAGGACAGGGCCCGGAAACACCATATATTTT. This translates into CASSGERTGPGNTIYF. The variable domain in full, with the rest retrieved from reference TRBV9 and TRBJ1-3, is DSGVTQTPKHLITATGQRVTLRCSPRSGDLSVYWYQQSLDQGLQFLIQYYNGEERAKGNILERFSAQQFPDLHSELNLSSLELGDSALYFCASSGERTGPGNTIYFGEGSWLTVV.

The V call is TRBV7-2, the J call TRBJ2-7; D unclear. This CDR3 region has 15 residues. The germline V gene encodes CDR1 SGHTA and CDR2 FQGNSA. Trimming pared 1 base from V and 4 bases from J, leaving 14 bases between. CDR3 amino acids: CASSLEVWRQYEQYF. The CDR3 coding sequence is TGTGCCAGCAGCTTAGAAGTATGGAGACAATACGAGCAGTACTTC.

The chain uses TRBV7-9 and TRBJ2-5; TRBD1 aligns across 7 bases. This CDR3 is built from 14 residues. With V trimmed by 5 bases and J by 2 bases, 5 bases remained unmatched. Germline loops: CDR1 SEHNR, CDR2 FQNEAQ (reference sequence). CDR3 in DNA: TGTGCCAGCAGCCCCGGACAGGAGCAAGAGACCCAGTACTTC. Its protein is CASSPGQEQETQYF.